A single sample gave rise to the 15 T cell receptor beta chains below, sequenced in a study of T cells in localized non-small cell lung cancer. TCRdb's copy holds only in-frame clones and misses some; the assay was immunoSEQ multiplex PCR. This repertoire shows about 980 clones, roughly a fifth found once; its top ten account for 9.8%. The sequenced sample was normal lung tissue next to the tumor, obtained before any cancer treatment. These TCRs come from a male donor at least 60 years old with stage II squamous cell lung carcinoma.

This clone has only a few counts. V gene TRBV11-3 combines with J gene TRBJ2-1, with TRBD2 matching 8 bases. With V trimmed by 5 bases and J by 8 bases, 14 bases remained unmatched. The CDR3 loop spans 16 amino acids. The germline CDR1 and CDR2 sequences are SGHNT and YENEEA. CDR3 in amino acids: CASSALAGPTTDEQFF. The DNA of the CDR3 is TGTGCCAGCAGCGCATTAGCGGGGCCCACGACGGATGAGCAGTTCTTC.

This chain links TRBV19 with TRBJ2-1; perhaps TRBD1 as D (6 bases). CDR3 length: 15 residues. The germline gives CDR1 LNHDA, CDR2 SQIVND (reference sequence). V was cut by 7 bases and J by 6 bases, with 19 bases left in between. CDR3 residues: CASTPTGFTGNEQFF. The CDR3 DNA follows: TGTGCCAGTACCCCAACAGGGTTTACGGGCAATGAGCAGTTCTTC.

In its sample, this clone was seen a few times. The chain couples TRBV19 to TRBJ1-1; no clear D. Germline lookup yields CDR1 LNHDA and CDR2 SQIVND (reference sequence). The CDR3 contains 13 residues. V lost 5 bases, J lost 1 base, and 8 bases lay in between. The CDR3 protein is CASSVRSNTEAFF. CDR3 DNA sequence: TGTGCCAGTAGTGTCCGTTCGAACACTGAAGCTTTCTTT.

V is TRBV11-3 and J is TRBJ2-7; D unresolved. This CDR3 is 14 amino acids long. Germline V CDR1 and CDR2: SGHNT, YENEEA. The V and J ends lost 3 bases and 3 bases respectively, with 12 bases between them. The CDR3 DNA reads TGTGCCAGCAGCTTGACCGAAGCCCTCTACGAGCAGTACTTC. Its translation is CASSLTEALYEQYF.

CDR3 nucleotide sequence: TGCGCCAGCAGTAGAGGGGCCCGGGAGACCCAGTACTTC. It specifies CASSRGARETQYF. V is TRBV10-2 and J is TRBJ2-5; D is possibly TRBD1 or TRBD2 (5 bases each). V lost 5 bases to trimming and J lost 5 bases, with 12 bases between them. CDR3 length: 13 residues. Germline CDR1 WSHSY, CDR2 SAAADI.

The chain joins TRBV19 to TRBJ2-2; 10 bases align to TRBD2. V shed 5 bases, J shed 0 bases, and the junction held 6 bases outside the gene matches. Germline CDR1 LNHDA, CDR2 SQIVND (reference sequence). The CDR3 runs 17 residues. This CDR3 is CASSGASGGPNTGELFF. The CDR3 nucleotides read TGTGCCAGTAGTGGGGCTAGCGGGGGCCCGAACACCGGGGAGCTGTTTTTT.

V usage is TRBV14 and J usage is TRBJ1-1, with D perhaps TRBD1 (6 bases). Trimming pared 0 bases from V and 4 bases from J, leaving 15 bases between. CDR3 size: 16 residues. Germline loops: CDR1 SGHDN, CDR2 FVKESK. Here the CDR3 DNA reads TGTGCCAGCAGCCAAGACAGGGGAAATGAGGGCACTGAAGCTTTCTTT. Protein: CASSQDRGNEGTEAFF.

This sequence joins TRBV28 and TRBJ2-7; D is tentatively TRBD1 or TRBD2 (5 bases each). Trimming left V 5 bases short and J 3 bases short, with 14 bases between. The germline V gene encodes CDR1 MDHEN and CDR2 SYDVKM. This CDR3 spans 14 amino acids. The CDR3 loop is CASSPGTLGYEQYF. CDR3 DNA: TGTGCCAGCAGTCCCGGGACCTTAGGCTACGAGCAGTACTTC.

In its sample, this clone ranks as medium-sized. This rearrangement joins TRBV6-8 to TRBJ2-3; TRBD1 matches at 9 bases. CDR3 length: 15 residues. Germline CDR1 is MNHGY and CDR2 is SAAAGT. The ends lost 6 bases at V and 5 bases at J; junction bases unmatched: 9. The CDR3 reads CASSPVPGQGDTQYF. The CDR3 region has the DNA TGTGCCAGCAGCCCTGTCCCGGGACAGGGAGATACGCAGTATTTT.

The chain recombines TRBV11-3 with TRBJ2-5, with 12 bases that match TRBD2. CDR1 and CDR2 (germline): SGHNT, YENEEA. CDR3 length equals 20 residues. V shed 5 bases and J 5 bases; nucleotides not matched to a gene: 21. The CDR3 bases are TGTGCCAGCAGCCAGGAAAGAACCGCTCCGGGACTAGCGGGCGGGGAGACCCAGTACTTC. It specifies CASSQERTAPGLAGGETQYF.

The CDR3 nucleotides read TGTGCCAGCAGTGTTGAGAGGGGCGAGCAGTACTTC. Translating it yields CASSVERGEQYF. This chain uses TRBV6-8 with TRBJ2-7; D tentatively fits TRBD1 or TRBD2 (5 bases each). V lost 5 bases to trimming and J lost 6 bases, with 11 bases between them. Germline V gene sequence: CDR1 MNHGY, CDR2 SAAAGT. The CDR3 totals 12 residues.

This clone occurred a few times. This chain joins TRBV11-3 and TRBJ2-7, with TRBD1 as a possible D gene (5 bases). Germline V gene sequence: CDR1 SGHNT, CDR2 YENEEA. V lost 5 bases to trimming and J lost 5 bases, with 16 bases between them. The CDR3 is 14 amino acids. CDR3 coding DNA: TGTGCCAGCAGCCCCTCGACAGTTATCGACGAGCAGTACTTC. Residues: CASSPSTVIDEQYF.

In its sample, this clone ranks as medium-sized. V and J are TRBV6-8 and TRBJ1-1, with D hard to call. The CDR3 totals 13 residues. Germline V gene data show CDR1 as MNHGY and CDR2 as SAAAGT. The V and J ends lost 1 base and 3 bases respectively, with 6 bases between them. CDR3 bases: TGTGCCAGCAGTTACTACGGGGACACTGAAGCTTTCTTT. This gives the protein CASSYYGDTEAFF.

This clone was found a few times. The V and J genes are TRBV6-8 and TRBJ2-7; 8 positions match TRBD1. The CDR3 covers 13 residues. V lost 4 bases, J lost 3 bases, and 2 bases stayed unmatched. Germline assignment: CDR1 MNHGY and CDR2 SAAAGT. CDR3 nucleotides: TGTGCCAGCAGTTGGGGACAGGACTACGAGCAGTACTTC. Its translation: CASSWGQDYEQYF.

By proportion, this clone is large (0.1 to 1%). J is TRBJ2-7 and V is TRBV11-3, with D unresolved. Germline-derived CDR1 and CDR2 are SGHNT and YENEEA. The CDR3 consists of 14 residues. Trimming shortened V by 2 bases and J by 2 bases, and 10 bases separated the two germline ends. The chain's CDR3 is CASSLIAGTYEQYF. The CDR3 DNA follows: TGTGCCAGCAGCTTAATAGCTGGAACCTACGAGCAGTACTTC.